A selection of T cell receptor beta chains follows, all from one sample in a study of CD8 T cells in Susac syndrome. TCRdb re-analysed the immunoSEQ multiplex PCR reads in MiXCR, keeping a single row per CDR3 protein. There are about 400,000 distinct CDR3 sequences in the sample; approximately 89% occur only once, and 0.12% lies in the top ten. The sample was CD8+ T cells from PBMCs. Receptors were obtained from a human donor with multiple sclerosis. The CDR3 runs from the conserved cysteine through the conserved F or W. The order of the fields is CDR3 protein, CDR3 DNA, clone size, D gene, V gene, CDR3 length, J gene. D genes are given only for firm matches. Only part of the rows carry a size: once, few, many, or a class if the clone is expanded.

CASRRWHEQYF | TGTGCCAGCAGAAGGTGGCACGAGCAGTACTTC | - | - | TRBV11-2 | 11 | TRBJ2-7
CASSQVAGDTNYGYTF | TGCGCCAGCAGCCAAGTCGCAGGGGATACTAACTATGGCTACACCTTC | - | - | TRBV4-1 | 16 | TRBJ1-2
CASSLSAGTYEQYF | TGTGCCAGCAGTTTATCGGCGGGCACCTACGAGCAGTACTTC | few | - | TRBV27 | 14 | TRBJ2-7
CASSSYDVGPLNTEAFF | TGCGCCAGCAGCTCCTACGATGTGGGGCCCCTGAACACTGAAGCTTTCTTT | - | - | TRBV4-1 | 17 | TRBJ1-1
CAINPGSSGANVLTF | TGTGCCATCAACCCAGGTAGCTCTGGGGCCAACGTCCTGACTTTC | - | - | TRBV10-3 | 15 | TRBJ2-6
CASSPTGSGHQPQHF | TGTGCCAGCAGCCCGACAGGGTCTGGGCATCAGCCCCAGCATTTT | - | TRBD1 | TRBV7-9 | 15 | TRBJ1-5
CASSLDGDYEQYF | TGTGCCAGCAGCTTGGACGGAGACTACGAGCAGTACTTC | - | - | TRBV5-5 | 13 | TRBJ2-7
CASSHTGGYTEAFF | TGTGCCAGCAGTCATACAGGGGGCTACACTGAAGCTTTCTTT | few | TRBD1 | TRBV6-1 | 14 | TRBJ1-1
CASSPVAGEGEQFF | TGTGCCAGCAGCCCTGTTGCGGGGGAGGGTGAGCAGTTCTTC | - | TRBD2 | TRBV7-9 | 14 | TRBJ2-1
CSARSRASLNYGYTF | TGCAGTGCTAGAAGTCGTGCGTCCCTCAACTATGGCTACACCTTC | - | - | TRBV20-1 | 15 | TRBJ1-2
CASSLERANSYEQYF | TGTGCCAGCAGCTTAGAGAGGGCGAACTCCTACGAGCAGTACTTC | - | - | TRBV7-6 | 15 | TRBJ2-7
CSVVIGEETQYF | TGCAGCGTTGTAATCGGGGAAGAGACCCAGTACTTC | - | - | TRBV29-1 | 12 | TRBJ2-5
CAWSEGVRPLF | TGTGCCTGGAGTGAAGGGGTTCGACCACTCTTT | - | - | TRBV30 | 11 | TRBJ1-1
CASSAPSGTGFYEQYF | TGTGCCAGCAGTGCCCCGTCGGGGACAGGGTTCTACGAGCAGTACTTC | - | TRBD1 | TRBV6-1 | 16 | TRBJ2-7
CAWRNRGGSGELFF | TGTGCCTGGAGGAACAGAGGGGGGAGCGGGGAGCTGTTTTTT | - | - | TRBV30 | 14 | TRBJ2-2
CASSQGQRTYEQYF | TGCGCCAGCAGCCAAGGGCAGCGGACCTACGAGCAGTACTTC | - | - | TRBV4-1 | 14 | TRBJ2-7
CSARDRSGTSGREGTDTQYF | TGCAGTGCTAGAGATCGATCGGGGACTAGCGGGAGGGAGGGCACAGATACGCAGTATTTT | - | TRBD2 | TRBV20-1 | 20 | TRBJ2-3
CACFNPTGHQETQYF | TGTGCCTGTTTTAACCCCACCGGACACCAAGAGACCCAGTACTTC | - | - | TRBV30 | 15 | TRBJ2-5
CASRWVVVGNYNSPLHF | TGTGCAAGTCGCTGGGTCGTGGTGGGGAACTATAATTCACCCCTCCACTTT | - | - | TRBV12-2 | 17 | TRBJ1-6
CASSIGQDYTEAFF | TGTGCCAGTAGTATCGGACAGGACTACACTGAAGCTTTCTTT | - | TRBD1 | TRBV19 | 14 | TRBJ1-1
CASSFADSMNTEAFF | TGTGCCAGCAGTTTTGCGGACAGCATGAACACTGAAGCTTTCTTT | - | - | TRBV28 | 15 | TRBJ1-1
CASSYSRYKTEVAKNIQYF | TGTGCCAGCAGTTACTCCCGATACAAGACAGAAGTAGCCAAAAACATTCAGTACTTC | - | - | TRBV6-2/TRBV6-3 | 19 | TRBJ2-4
CATSDPGGEAFF | TGTGCCACCAGTGACCCGGGAGGGGAAGCTTTCTTT | - | - | TRBV24-1 | 12 | TRBJ1-1
CASSYSSQVVGLAGAPSTDTQYF | TGTGCCAGCAGTTACTCTAGTCAGGTGGTGGGACTAGCGGGGGCTCCTAGCACAGATACGCAGTATTTT | - | TRBD2 | TRBV6-2/TRBV6-3 | 23 | TRBJ2-3
CASTGQAATNEKLFF | TGTGCCAGCACCGGACAGGCTGCAACTAATGAAAAACTGTTTTTT | - | TRBD1 | TRBV6-1 | 15 | TRBJ1-4
CASSPYRDSDEKLFF | TGCGCCAGCAGTCCCTACAGGGATTCGGACGAAAAACTGTTTTTT | - | - | TRBV5-1 | 15 | TRBJ1-4
CASSLLGQGFEIRTEAFF | TGTGCCAGTAGTCTTTTGGGCCAGGGTTTTGAAATTCGGACTGAAGCTTTCTTT | - | - | TRBV19 | 18 | TRBJ1-1
CSARSLGTGDLRYGYTF | TGCAGTGCTAGATCCCTAGGGACAGGGGATCTTCGGTATGGCTACACCTTC | - | TRBD1 | TRBV20-1 | 17 | TRBJ1-2
CASSQEGQGAQPQHF | TGCGCCAGCAGCCAAGAGGGTCAGGGAGCTCAGCCCCAGCATTTT | - | - | TRBV4-1 | 15 | TRBJ1-5
CASRKGQGAGETQYF | TGTGCCAGCAGGAAGGGACAGGGGGCAGGAGAGACCCAGTACTTC | - | TRBD1 | TRBV9 | 15 | TRBJ2-5
CASSFMGISGNTIYF | TGTGCCAGTAGTTTTATGGGGATCTCTGGAAACACCATATATTTT | - | - | TRBV19 | 15 | TRBJ1-3
CASSFASGGADEQFF | TGTGCCAGCAGCTTCGCAAGCGGGGGGGCCGATGAGCAGTTCTTC | - | TRBD2 | TRBV5-4 | 15 | TRBJ2-1
CASSPSGPGSSYNEQFF | TGTGCCAGCAGCCCCTCGGGGCCAGGGAGCTCCTACAATGAGCAGTTCTTC | once | - | TRBV7-7 | 17 | TRBJ2-1
CASSSTSAKNIQYF | TGTGCCAGCAGTTCGACTAGCGCCAAAAACATTCAGTACTTC | - | TRBD2 | TRBV27 | 14 | TRBJ2-4
CASSSHGGQSYEQYF | TGCGCCAGCAGCTCCCACGGTGGACAGAGCTACGAGCAGTACTTC | - | - | TRBV5-1 | 15 | TRBJ2-7
CASSIGPTNEQFF | TGTGCCAGTAGTATCGGACCCACAAATGAGCAGTTCTTC | - | - | TRBV19 | 13 | TRBJ2-1
CAWTTGTGGTEAFF | TGTGCCTGGACGACCGGGACAGGGGGCACTGAAGCTTTCTTT | - | TRBD1 | TRBV30 | 14 | TRBJ1-1
CASSSRERDGVDTQYF | TGCGCCAGCAGCTCGAGGGAGCGGGACGGTGTAGATACGCAGTATTTT | - | TRBD2 | TRBV5-1 | 16 | TRBJ2-3
CASSQGPYSNQPQHF | TGCGCCAGCAGCCAAGGCCCCTATAGCAATCAGCCCCAGCATTTT | - | - | TRBV4-1 | 15 | TRBJ1-5
CASSVEGTNRDRGRNEQFF | TGTGCCAGCAGCGTAGAGGGGACTAACCGGGACAGGGGAAGGAATGAGCAGTTCTTC | - | TRBD1 | TRBV9 | 19 | TRBJ2-1
CSARDRGQATDTQYF | TGCAGTGCTAGAGATCGCGGCCAGGCAACAGATACGCAGTATTTT | - | - | TRBV20-1 | 15 | TRBJ2-3
CASSPVDSGANVLTF | TGTGCCAGCAGTCCCGTCGACTCTGGGGCCAACGTCCTGACTTTC | - | - | TRBV12-3/TRBV12-4 | 15 | TRBJ2-6